This T cell receptor (beta chain) was recovered during a study of spatial heterogeneity in lung cancer. Overall study: Samples were obtained from some 72 donors, all untreated early-stage non-small cell lung cancer patients.

The CDR3 extends over 13 amino acids. Between the trimmed V and J ends, which lost 4 bases and 1 base, there was a span of 7 bases. Germline V CDR1 and CDR2: MNHEY, SMNVEV (reference sequence). This clonotype was counted many times. The antigen is not known. As to time point: blood at routine non-recurrence follow-up after resection. The study's findings and limits: Ubiquitous, expanded tumor-derived TCRs were more frequently observed in blood at resection than at follow-up.

TCRdb used MiXCR to reprocess the 5' RACE reads, holding one entry per CDR3 protein. The sample carries under 75,000 distinct CDR3 sequences, around 8.9% recorded once. This clonotype originated in a female donor with early-stage non-small cell lung cancer. The material was PBMCs, obtained at follow-up. The chain combines TRBV27 with TRBJ2-5; D unresolved. The CDR3 here is CASSSPSQETQYF. The CDR3 DNA follows: TGTGCCAGCAGTTCTCCCAGCCAAGAGACCCAGTACTTC.